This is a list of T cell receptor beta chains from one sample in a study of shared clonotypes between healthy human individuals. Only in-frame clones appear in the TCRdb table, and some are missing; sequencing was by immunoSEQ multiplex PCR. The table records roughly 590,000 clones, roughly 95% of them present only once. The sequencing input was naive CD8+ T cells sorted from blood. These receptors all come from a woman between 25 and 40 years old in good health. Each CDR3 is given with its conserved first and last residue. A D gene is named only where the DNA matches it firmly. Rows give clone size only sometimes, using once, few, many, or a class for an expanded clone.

CASSLGTNEQYF,TGTGCCAGCAGTTTAGGGACCAACGAGCAGTACTTC,.,TRBJ2-7,.,TRBV28
CASSQGQGGNQPQHF,TGTGCCAGCAGCCAAGGACAGGGAGGCAATCAGCCCCAGCATTTT,.,TRBJ1-5,TRBD1,TRBV4-2
CASSPGLADAGELFF,TGTGCCAGCAGCCCGGGACTAGCGGACGCCGGGGAGCTGTTTTTT,.,TRBJ2-2,TRBD2,TRBV7-2
CASTQSVLLGYTF,TGTGCCAGCACGCAGTCAGTTCTATTAGGCTACACCTTC,.,TRBJ1-2,.,TRBV6-6
CATAGGLGNQPQHF,TGTGCCACCGCCGGTGGGCTGGGAAATCAGCCCCAGCATTTT,.,TRBJ1-5,.,TRBV27
CASSQVKGANQPQHF,TGCGCCAGCAGCCAAGTTAAGGGGGCCAATCAGCCCCAGCATTTT,.,TRBJ1-5,TRBD1,TRBV4-1
CASRQTAYQETQYF,TGTGCCAGCAGGCAGACAGCGTACCAAGAGACCCAGTACTTC,.,TRBJ2-5,.,TRBV28
CASSARAGTDDNEQFF,TGTGCCAGCAGCGCGCGAGCCGGGACAGACGACAATGAGCAGTTCTTC,.,TRBJ2-1,TRBD1,TRBV13
CASKDRGQETQYF,TGTGCCAGTAAGGACAGGGGTCAAGAGACCCAGTACTTC,once,TRBJ2-5,TRBD1,TRBV19
CASSLATGSSTYEQYF,TGTGCCAGCAGTTTGGCCACAGGGAGTTCGACCTACGAGCAGTACTTC,.,TRBJ2-7,.,TRBV28
CASIYFDGGVGYTF,TGTGCCAGCATATATTTCGACGGAGGAGTTGGCTACACCTTC,.,TRBJ1-2,.,TRBV5-8
CASSLWGIYTNQPQHF,TGTGCCAGCAGCTTATGGGGGATATACACTAATCAGCCCCAGCATTTT,.,TRBJ1-5,.,TRBV7-8
CASKTTSGQSPRFYEQYF,TGTGCCAGCAAAACAACTAGCGGGCAGAGTCCCAGATTCTACGAGCAGTACTTC,.,TRBJ2-7,TRBD2,TRBV28
CASSPDQAGGREQFF,TGTGCCAGCAGCCCAGACCAAGCGGGAGGGCGCGAGCAGTTCTTC,.,TRBJ2-1,TRBD2,TRBV9
CASSSSGTSGRVYEQYF,TGTGCCAGCAGTTCGTCCGGGACTAGCGGGAGAGTTTACGAGCAGTACTTC,.,TRBJ2-7,TRBD2,TRBV28
CASSLTSGNAQYF,TGTGCCAGCAGCCTGACTAGCGGGAATGCGCAGTACTTC,.,TRBJ2-7,TRBD2,TRBV28
CASGNDRGTWSNQPQHF,TGTGCTAGTGGTAATGACAGGGGGACCTGGAGCAATCAGCCCCAGCATTTT,.,TRBJ1-5,TRBD1,TRBV12-5
CASSTILTRYEQYF,TGTGCCAGCAGTACGATCCTCACCAGATACGAGCAGTACTTC,.,TRBJ2-7,.,TRBV27
CASSLTVWGNEKLFF,TGTGCCAGCAGTCTAACTGTCTGGGGTAATGAAAAACTGTTTTTT,once,TRBJ1-4,.,TRBV27
CASSSRGFAYNEQFF,TGTGCCAGCAGTTCAAGAGGGTTCGCTTACAATGAGCAGTTCTTC,.,TRBJ2-1,.,TRBV6-1